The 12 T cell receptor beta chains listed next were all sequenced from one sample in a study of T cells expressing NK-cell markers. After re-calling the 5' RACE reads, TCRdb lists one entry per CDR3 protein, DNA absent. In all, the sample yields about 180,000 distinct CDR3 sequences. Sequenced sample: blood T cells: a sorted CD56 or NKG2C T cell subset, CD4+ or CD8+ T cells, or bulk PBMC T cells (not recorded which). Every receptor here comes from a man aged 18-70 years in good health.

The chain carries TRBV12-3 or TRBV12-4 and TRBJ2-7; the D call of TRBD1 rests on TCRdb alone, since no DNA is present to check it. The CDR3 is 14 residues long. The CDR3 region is CASSLDGTANEQYF.

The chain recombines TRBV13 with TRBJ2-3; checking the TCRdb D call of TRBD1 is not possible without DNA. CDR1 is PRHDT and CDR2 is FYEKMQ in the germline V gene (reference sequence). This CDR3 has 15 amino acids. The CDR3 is CASSLPRQGRDTQYF.

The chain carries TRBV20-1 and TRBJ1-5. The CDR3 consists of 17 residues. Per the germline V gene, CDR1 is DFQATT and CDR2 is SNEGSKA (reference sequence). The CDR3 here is CSASSDDALYSNQPQHF.

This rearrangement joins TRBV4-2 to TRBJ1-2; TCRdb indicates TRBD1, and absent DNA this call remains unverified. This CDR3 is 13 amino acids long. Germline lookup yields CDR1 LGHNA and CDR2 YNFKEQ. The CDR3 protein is CASSQEVGAGYTF.

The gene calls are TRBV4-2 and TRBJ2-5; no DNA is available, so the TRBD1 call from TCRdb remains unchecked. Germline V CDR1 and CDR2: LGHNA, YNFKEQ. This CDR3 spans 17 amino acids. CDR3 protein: CASSQDRASAGVETQYF.

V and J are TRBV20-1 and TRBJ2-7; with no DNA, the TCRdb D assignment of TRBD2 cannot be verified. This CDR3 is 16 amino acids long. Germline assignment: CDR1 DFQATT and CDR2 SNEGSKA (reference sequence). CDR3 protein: CSARARMGLGDYEQYF.

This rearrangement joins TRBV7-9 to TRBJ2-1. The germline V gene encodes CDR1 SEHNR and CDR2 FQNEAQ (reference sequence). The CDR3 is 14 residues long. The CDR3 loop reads CASSRGSGLYEQFF.

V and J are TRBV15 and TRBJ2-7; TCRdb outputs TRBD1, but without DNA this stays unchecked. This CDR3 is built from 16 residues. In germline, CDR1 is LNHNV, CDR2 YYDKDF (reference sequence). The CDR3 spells CATSRVGGQVGYEQYF.

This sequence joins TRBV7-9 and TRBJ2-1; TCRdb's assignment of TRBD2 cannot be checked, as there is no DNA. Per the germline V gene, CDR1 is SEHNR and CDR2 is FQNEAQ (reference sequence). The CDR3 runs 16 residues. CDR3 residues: CASSLEEWSLIYEQFF. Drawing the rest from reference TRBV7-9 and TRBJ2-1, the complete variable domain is DTGVSQNPRHKITKRGQNVTFRCDPISEHNRLYWYRQTLGQGPEFLTYFQNEAQLEKSRLLSDRFSAERPKGSFSTLEIQRTEQGDSAMYLCASSLEEWSLIYEQFFGPGTRLTVL.

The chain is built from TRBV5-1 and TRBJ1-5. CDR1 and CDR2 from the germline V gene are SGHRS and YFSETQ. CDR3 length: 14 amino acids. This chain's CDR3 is CASSLANGDQPQHF.

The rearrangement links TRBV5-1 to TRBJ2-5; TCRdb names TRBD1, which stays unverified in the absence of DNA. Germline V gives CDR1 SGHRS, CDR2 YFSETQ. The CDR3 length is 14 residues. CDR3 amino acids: CASSQRVSEETQYF.

CDR3 sequence: CASSPGGGARDEQFF. The chain is built from TRBV5-1 and TRBJ2-1; the D call of TRBD2 rests on TCRdb alone, since no DNA is present to check it. CDR1 is SGHRS, CDR2 YFSETQ, per germline. This CDR3 has 15 residues. Full variable domain (outside the CDR3, taken from reference TRBV5-1 and TRBJ2-1): KAGVTQTPRYLIKTRGQQVTLSCSPISGHRSVSWYQQTPGQGLQFLFEYFSETQRNKGNFPGRFSGRQFSNSRSEMNVSTLELGDSALYLCASSPGGGARDEQFFGPGTRLTVL.